Listed below are T cell receptor beta chains from one sample, sequenced in a study of shared clonotypes between healthy human individuals. The data were produced by immunoSEQ multiplex PCR, yet TCRdb's version contains in-frame clones alone and is incomplete. In the table there are some 200,000 clones, 50% to 80% of which are singletons. The material sequenced was memory CD4+ T cells sorted from blood. These receptors came from a man between 25 and 39 years old in good health. Both conserved end residues are part of each CDR3. The D gene is left open where the match is weak. A clone size is listed for some rows: how often the clone was seen (once, few, many), or a class if it is expanded.

clone_size,d_call,v_call,j_call,cdr3_aa,cdr3_nt
.,.,TRBV7-3,TRBJ2-1,CASSLSGPNEQFF,TGTGCCAGCAGCTTGTCAGGACCGAATGAGCAGTTCTTC
.,.,TRBV5-1,TRBJ2-1,CASSLAGSYNEQFF,TGCGCCAGCAGCTTGGCAGGATCCTACAATGAGCAGTTCTTC
.,.,TRBV18,TRBJ1-1,CASSPGRMNTEAFF,TGTGCCAGCTCCCCCGGACGGATGAACACTGAAGCTTTCTTT
.,TRBD1,TRBV5-1,TRBJ2-4,CASSYGGQGAAKNIQYF,TGCGCCAGCAGCTATGGGGGCCAGGGGGCAGCCAAAAACATTCAGTACTTC
.,.,TRBV5-1,TRBJ1-1,CASTIGPGDAEAFF,TGCGCCAGCACCATCGGCCCCGGCGACGCTGAAGCTTTCTTT
.,TRBD1,TRBV25-1,TRBJ1-3,CASSESAAGGYSGNTIYF,TGTGCCAGCAGTGAATCGGCGGCAGGGGGTTACTCTGGAAACACCATATATTTT
.,.,TRBV2,TRBJ2-1,CASRVGIYEQFF,TGTGCCAGCAGGGTAGGAATATATGAGCAGTTCTTC
.,.,TRBV5-1,TRBJ2-1,CASSHRDSSASEQFF,TGCGCCAGCAGCCACAGGGACTCCTCGGCCAGTGAGCAGTTCTTC
few,.,TRBV5-1,TRBJ2-3,CASSLSELAGTDTQYF,TGCGCCAGCAGCCTATCCGAACTAGCCGGCACAGATACGCAGTATTTT
few,TRBD2,TRBV5-8,TRBJ2-1,CASSLAGSGRAQIRNEQFF,TGTGCCAGCAGCTTGGCGGGTAGCGGGAGGGCCCAGATTCGCAATGAGCAGTTCTTC
.,.,TRBV13,TRBJ2-3,CASSLARGGTDTQYF,TGTGCCAGCAGCTTAGCCAGGGGCGGGACAGATACGCAGTATTTT
.,.,TRBV7-8,TRBJ2-3,CASSTSRGADTQYF,TGTGCCAGCAGCACCTCCCGGGGCGCGGATACGCAGTATTTT
.,TRBD1,TRBV7-2,TRBJ2-7,CASSMAGTAYPKQYF,TGTGCCAGCAGCATGGCCGGGACAGCGTACCCAAAGCAGTACTTC
.,.,TRBV28,TRBJ2-1,CASSWSGGAYNEQFF,TGTGCCAGCAGTTGGTCGGGGGGCGCTTACAATGAGCAGTTCTTC
.,TRBD2,TRBV4-1,TRBJ2-1,CASRLAGAQQFF,TGCGCCAGCAGGCTAGCGGGAGCTCAGCAGTTCTTC
few,TRBD1,TRBV6-6,TRBJ1-2,CASTGDRANF,TGTGCCAGCACCGGGGACAGAGCAAACTTC
.,TRBD1,TRBV28,TRBJ2-7,CASSLWDRVGQYF,TGTGCCAGCAGTTTATGGGACAGGGTAGGGCAGTACTTC
.,TRBD2,TRBV27,TRBJ2-5,CASRRLAGLETQYF,TGTGCCAGCCGTCGGCTAGCGGGATTAGAGACCCAGTACTTC
.,.,TRBV5-4,TRBJ2-1,CASSLDLSGGPARKQFF,TGTGCCAGCAGCTTGGATCTGTCCGGCGGGCCCGCCCGAAAGCAGTTCTTC
.,.,TRBV5-1,TRBJ1-2,CASSLDRTNYGYTF,TGCGCCAGCAGCTTGGACAGAACAAACTATGGCTACACCTTC
many,.,TRBV27,TRBJ2-4,CASSLRVSTKNIQYF,TGTGCCAGCAGTTTGAGGGTCTCCACCAAAAACATTCAGTACTTC
few,.,TRBV19,TRBJ2-5,CASSDPSETQYF,TGTGCCAGTAGTGACCCCTCCGAGACCCAGTACTTC
once,TRBD1,TRBV5-1,TRBJ2-2,CASSLQPGQGNTGELFF,TGCGCCAGCAGCTTGCAGCCGGGACAGGGGAACACCGGGGAGCTGTTTTTT
.,.,TRBV7-2,TRBJ2-1,CASSPPPGLYNEQFF,TGTGCCAGCAGCCCACCCCCCGGACTATACAATGAGCAGTTCTTC